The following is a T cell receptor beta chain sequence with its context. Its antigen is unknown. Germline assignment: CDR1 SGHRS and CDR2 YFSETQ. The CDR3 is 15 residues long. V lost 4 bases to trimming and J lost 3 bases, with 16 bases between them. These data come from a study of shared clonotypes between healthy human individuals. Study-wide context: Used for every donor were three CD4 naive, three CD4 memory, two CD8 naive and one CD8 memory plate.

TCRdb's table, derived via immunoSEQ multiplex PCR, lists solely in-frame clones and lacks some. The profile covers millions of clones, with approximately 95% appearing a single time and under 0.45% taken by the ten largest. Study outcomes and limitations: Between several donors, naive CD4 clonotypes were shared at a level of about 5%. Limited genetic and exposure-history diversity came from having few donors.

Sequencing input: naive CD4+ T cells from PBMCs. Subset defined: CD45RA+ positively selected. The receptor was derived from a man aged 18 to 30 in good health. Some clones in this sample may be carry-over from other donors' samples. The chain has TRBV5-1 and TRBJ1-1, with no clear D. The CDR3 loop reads CASSLELLGDTEAFF. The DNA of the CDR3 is TGCGCCAGCAGCCTGGAATTATTGGGCGACACTGAAGCTTTCTTT. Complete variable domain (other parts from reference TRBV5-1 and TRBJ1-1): KAGVTQTPRYLIKTRGQQVTLSCSPISGHRSVSWYQQTPGQGLQFLFEYFSETQRNKGNFPGRFSGRQFSNSRSEMNVSTLELGDSALYLCASSLELLGDTEAFFGQGTRLTVV.